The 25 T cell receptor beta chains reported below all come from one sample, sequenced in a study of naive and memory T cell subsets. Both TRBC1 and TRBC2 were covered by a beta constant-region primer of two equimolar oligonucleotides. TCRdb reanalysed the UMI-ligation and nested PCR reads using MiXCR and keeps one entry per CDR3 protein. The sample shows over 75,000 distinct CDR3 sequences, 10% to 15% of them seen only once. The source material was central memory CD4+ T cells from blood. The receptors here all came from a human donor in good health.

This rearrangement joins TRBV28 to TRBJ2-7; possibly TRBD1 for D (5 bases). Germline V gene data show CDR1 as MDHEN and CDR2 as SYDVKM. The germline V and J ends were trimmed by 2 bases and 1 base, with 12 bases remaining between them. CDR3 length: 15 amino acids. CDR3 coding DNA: TGTGCCAGCAGTTTAGGTCCCCAGGGTTCCTACGAGCAGTACTTC. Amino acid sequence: CASSLGPQGSYEQYF.

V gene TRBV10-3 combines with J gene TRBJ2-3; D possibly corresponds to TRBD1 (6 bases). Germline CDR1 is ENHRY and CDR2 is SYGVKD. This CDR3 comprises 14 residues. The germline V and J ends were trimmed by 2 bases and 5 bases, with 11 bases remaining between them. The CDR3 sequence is CAISEQTGIDTQYF. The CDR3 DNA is TGTGCCATCAGTGAGCAAACAGGGATAGATACGCAGTATTTT.

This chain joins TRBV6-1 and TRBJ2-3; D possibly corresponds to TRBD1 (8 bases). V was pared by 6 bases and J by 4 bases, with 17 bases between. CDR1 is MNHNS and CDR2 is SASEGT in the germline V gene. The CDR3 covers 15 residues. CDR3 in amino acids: CASRDREGVADTQYF. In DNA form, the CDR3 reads TGTGCCAGCAGGGACAGGGAGGGCGTGGCAGATACGCAGTATTTT.

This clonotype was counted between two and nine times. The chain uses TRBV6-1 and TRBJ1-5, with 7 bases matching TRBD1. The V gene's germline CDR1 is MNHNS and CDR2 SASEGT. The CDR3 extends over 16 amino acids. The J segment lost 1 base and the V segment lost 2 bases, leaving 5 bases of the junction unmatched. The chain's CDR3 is CASSEYRGFSNQPQHF. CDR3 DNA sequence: TGTGCCAGCAGTGAATACAGGGGATTCAGCAATCAGCCCCAGCATTTT.

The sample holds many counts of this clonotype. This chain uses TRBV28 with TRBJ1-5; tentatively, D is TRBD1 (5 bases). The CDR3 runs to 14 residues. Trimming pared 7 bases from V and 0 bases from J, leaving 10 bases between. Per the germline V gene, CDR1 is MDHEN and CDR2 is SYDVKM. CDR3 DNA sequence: TGTGCCAGCACCGCAGGGAATAGCAATCAGCCCCAGCATTTT. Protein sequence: CASTAGNSNQPQHF.

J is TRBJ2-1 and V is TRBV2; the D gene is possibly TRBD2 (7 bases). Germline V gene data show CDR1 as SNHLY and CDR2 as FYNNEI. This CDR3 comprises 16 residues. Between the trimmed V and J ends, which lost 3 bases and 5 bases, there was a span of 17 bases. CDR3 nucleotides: TGTGCCAGCAGTGACGCGGGGGCCGGGTGGGACAATGAGCAGTTCTTC. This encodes CASSDAGAGWDNEQFF. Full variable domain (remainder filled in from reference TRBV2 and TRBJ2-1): EPEVTQTPSHQVTQMGQEVILRCVPISNHLYFYWYRQILGQKVEFLVSFYNNEISEKSEIFDDQFSVERPDGSNFTLKIRSTKLEDSAMYFCASSDAGAGWDNEQFFGPGTRLTVL.

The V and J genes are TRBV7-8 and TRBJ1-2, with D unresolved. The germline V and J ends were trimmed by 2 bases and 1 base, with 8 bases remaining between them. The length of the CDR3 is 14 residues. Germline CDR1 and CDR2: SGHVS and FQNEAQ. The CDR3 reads CASSLRESNYGYTF. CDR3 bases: TGTGCCAGCAGCTTAAGGGAGAGTAACTATGGCTACACCTTC. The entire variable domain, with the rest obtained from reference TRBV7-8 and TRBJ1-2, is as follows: GAGVSQSPRYKVAKRGQDVALRCDPISGHVSLFWYQQALGQGPEFLTYFQNEAQLDKSGLPSDRFFAERPEGSVSTLKIQRTQQEDSAVYLCASSLRESNYGYTFGSGTRLTVV.

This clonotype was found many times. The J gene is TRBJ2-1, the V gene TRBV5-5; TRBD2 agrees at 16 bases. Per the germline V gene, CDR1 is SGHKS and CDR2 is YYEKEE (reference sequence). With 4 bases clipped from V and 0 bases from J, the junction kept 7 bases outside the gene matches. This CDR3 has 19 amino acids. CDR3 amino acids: CASSHRGLAGGSSYNEQFF. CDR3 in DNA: TGTGCCAGCAGCCACCGGGGACTAGCGGGAGGGAGCTCCTACAATGAGCAGTTCTTC.

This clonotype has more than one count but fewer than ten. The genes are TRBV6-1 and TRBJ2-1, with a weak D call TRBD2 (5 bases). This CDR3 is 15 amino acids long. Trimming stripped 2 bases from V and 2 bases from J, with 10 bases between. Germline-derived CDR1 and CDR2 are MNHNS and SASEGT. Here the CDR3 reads CASSETGNPYNEQFF. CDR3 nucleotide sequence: TGTGCCAGCAGTGAAACGGGAAACCCCTACAATGAGCAGTTCTTC.

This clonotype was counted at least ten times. CDR3 sequence reads: CASSPGLGTGELFF. CDR3 in DNA: TGTGCCAGCAGCCCGGGACTAGGGACCGGGGAGCTGTTTTTT. The chain uses TRBV3-1 and TRBJ2-2; 8 bases map to TRBD2. Looked up from germline, CDR1 is LGHDT and CDR2 is YNNKEL (reference sequence). The V and J ends lost 4 bases and 5 bases, in that order; junction bases with no gene match: 3. The CDR3 is made up of 14 amino acids.

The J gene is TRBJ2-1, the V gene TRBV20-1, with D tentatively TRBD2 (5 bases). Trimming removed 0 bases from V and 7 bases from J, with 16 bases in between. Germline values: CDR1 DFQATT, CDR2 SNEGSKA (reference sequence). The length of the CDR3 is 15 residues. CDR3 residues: CSARDLGDPMNEQFF. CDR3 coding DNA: TGCAGTGCTAGAGATTTGGGAGACCCCATGAATGAGCAGTTCTTC.

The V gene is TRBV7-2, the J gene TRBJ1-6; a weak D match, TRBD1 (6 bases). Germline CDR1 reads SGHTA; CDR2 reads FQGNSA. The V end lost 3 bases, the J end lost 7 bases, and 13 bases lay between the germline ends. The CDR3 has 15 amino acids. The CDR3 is CASSFQGQANSPLHF. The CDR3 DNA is TGTGCCAGCAGCTTCCAGGGACAAGCGAATTCACCCCTCCACTTT.

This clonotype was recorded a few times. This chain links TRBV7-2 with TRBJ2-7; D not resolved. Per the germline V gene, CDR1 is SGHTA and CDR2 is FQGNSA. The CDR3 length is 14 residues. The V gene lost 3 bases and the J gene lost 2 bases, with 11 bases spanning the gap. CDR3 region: CASSFLTGPYEQYF. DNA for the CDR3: TGTGCCAGCAGCTTTTTAACTGGCCCCTACGAGCAGTACTTC.

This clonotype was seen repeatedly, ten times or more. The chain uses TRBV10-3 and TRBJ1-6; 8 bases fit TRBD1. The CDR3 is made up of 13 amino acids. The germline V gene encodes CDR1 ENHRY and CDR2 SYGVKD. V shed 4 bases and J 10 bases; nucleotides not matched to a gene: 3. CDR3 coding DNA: TGTGCCATCAGTGCGGACAGGGACTCACCCCTCCACTTT. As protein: CAISADRDSPLHF.

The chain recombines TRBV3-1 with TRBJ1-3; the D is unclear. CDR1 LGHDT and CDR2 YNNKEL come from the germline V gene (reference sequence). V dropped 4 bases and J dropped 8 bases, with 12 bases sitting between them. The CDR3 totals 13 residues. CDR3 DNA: TGTGCCAGCAGCCCTGAGACTTTGCACACCATATATTTT. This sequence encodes CASSPETLHTIYF.

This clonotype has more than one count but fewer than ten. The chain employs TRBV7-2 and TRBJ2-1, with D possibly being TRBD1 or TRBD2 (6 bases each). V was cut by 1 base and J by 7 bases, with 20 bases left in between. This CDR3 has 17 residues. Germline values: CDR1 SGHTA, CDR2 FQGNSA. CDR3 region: CASSLVTGAMVGNEQFF. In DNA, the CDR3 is TGTGCCAGCAGCTTAGTGACGGGGGCGATGGTCGGGAATGAGCAGTTCTTC.

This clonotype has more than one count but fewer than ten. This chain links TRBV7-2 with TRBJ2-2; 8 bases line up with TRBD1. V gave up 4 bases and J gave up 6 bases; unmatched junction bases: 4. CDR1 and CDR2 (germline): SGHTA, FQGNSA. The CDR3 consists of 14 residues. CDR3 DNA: TGTGCCAGCAGCTCAATACAGGGGGCCGGGGAGCTGTTTTTT. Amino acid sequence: CASSSIQGAGELFF. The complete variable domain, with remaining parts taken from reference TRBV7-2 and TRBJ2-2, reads GAGVSQSPSNKVTEKGKDVELRCDPISGHTALYWYRQSLGQGLEFLIYFQGNSAPDKSGLPSDRFSAERTGGSVSTLTIQRTQQEDSAVYLCASSSIQGAGELFFGEGSRLTVL.

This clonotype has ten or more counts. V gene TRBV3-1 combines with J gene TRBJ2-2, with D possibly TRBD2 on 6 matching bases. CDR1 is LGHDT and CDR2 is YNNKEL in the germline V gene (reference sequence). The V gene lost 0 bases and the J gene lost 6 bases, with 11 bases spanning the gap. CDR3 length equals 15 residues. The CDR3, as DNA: TGTGCCAGCAGCCAAGATCTAGGAGGGTCCGGGGAGCTGTTTTTT. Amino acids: CASSQDLGGSGELFF. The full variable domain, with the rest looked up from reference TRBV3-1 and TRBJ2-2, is DTAVSQTPKYLVTQMGNDKSIKCEQNLGHDTMYWYKQDSKKFLKIMFSYNNKELIINETVPNRFSPKSPDKAHLNLHINSLELGDSAVYFCASSQDLGGSGELFFGEGSRLTVL.

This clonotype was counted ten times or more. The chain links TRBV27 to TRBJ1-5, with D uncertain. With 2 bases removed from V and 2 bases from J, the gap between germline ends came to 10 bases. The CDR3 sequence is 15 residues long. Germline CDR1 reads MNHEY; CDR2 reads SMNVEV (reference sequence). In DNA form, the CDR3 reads TGTGCCAGCAGTTTAGAGGGATTTGGCAATCAGCCCCAGCATTTT. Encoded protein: CASSLEGFGNQPQHF.

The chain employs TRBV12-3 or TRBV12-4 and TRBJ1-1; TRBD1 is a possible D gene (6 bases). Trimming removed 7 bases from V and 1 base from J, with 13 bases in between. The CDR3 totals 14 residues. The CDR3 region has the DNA TGTGCCAGCAATAGGGGGGGAACGAACACTGAAGCTTTCTTT. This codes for CASNRGGTNTEAFF.

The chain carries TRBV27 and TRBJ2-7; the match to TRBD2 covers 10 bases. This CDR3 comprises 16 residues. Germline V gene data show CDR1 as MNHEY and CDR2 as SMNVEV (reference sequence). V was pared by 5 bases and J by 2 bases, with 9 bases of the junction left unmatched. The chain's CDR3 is CASSPISGRAPYEQYF. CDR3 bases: TGTGCCAGCAGTCCAATAAGCGGGAGGGCCCCCTACGAGCAGTACTTC.

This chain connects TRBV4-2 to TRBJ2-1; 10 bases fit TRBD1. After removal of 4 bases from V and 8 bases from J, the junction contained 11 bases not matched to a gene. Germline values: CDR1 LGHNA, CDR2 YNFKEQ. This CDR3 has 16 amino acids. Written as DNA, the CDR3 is TGTGCCAGCAGCCTTACCCCGGGACAGGGGCCCGATGAGCAGTTCTTC. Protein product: CASSLTPGQGPDEQFF.

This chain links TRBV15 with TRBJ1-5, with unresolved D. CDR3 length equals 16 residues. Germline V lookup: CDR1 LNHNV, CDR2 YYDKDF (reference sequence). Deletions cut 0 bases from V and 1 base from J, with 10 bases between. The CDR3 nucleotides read TGTGCCACCAGCAGAGACCTGGGTAGAAGCAATCAGCCCCAGCATTTT. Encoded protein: CATSRDLGRSNQPQHF.

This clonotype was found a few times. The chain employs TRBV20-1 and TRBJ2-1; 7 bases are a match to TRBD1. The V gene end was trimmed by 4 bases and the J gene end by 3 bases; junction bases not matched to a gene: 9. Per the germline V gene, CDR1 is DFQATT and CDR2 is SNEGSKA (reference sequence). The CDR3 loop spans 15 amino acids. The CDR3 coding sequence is TGCAGTGCTATGACAGGGCAAGGCATCTACAATGAGCAGTTCTTC. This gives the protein CSAMTGQGIYNEQFF.

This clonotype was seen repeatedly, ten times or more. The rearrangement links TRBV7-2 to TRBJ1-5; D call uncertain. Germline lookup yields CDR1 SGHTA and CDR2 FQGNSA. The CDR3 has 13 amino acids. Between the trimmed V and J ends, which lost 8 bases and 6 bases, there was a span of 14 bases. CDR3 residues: CASGLTGSQPQHF. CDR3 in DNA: TGTGCCAGCGGGCTGACGGGCTCTCAGCCCCAGCATTTT.